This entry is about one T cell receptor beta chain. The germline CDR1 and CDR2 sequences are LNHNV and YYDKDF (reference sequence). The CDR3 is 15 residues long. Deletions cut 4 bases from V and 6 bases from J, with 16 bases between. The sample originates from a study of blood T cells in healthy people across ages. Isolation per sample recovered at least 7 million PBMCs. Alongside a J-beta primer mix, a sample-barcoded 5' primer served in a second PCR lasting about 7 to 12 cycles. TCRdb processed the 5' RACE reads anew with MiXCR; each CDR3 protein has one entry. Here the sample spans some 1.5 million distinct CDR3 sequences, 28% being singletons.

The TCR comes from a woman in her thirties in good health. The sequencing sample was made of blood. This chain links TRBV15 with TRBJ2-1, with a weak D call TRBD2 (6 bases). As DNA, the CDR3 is TGTGCCACCAGCACCCGGAGGGACCCCATCAATGAGCAGTTCTTC. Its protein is CATSTRRDPINEQFF.